The present T cell receptor (beta chain) was sequenced within a study of cytomegalovirus exposure and HLA in healthy donors. About the study: As released early, the data held 70 million to 100 million unique TCRs from HLA-typed donors. Whole-study results and caveats: In an earlier analysis, about 87% or about 30%: the productive usage of most TCR beta V segments. Later on, an analysis tied around 17,000 TCR beta sequences to HLA alleles at 0.05 false discovery rate.

The V end was cut by 0 bases, the J end by 0 bases, with 9 bases between. The CDR3 consists of 15 residues. With respect to this clone: No antigen is known for it.

The PCR contained 60 Vbeta and 13 Jbeta primers. Clones were sequenced by immunoSEQ multiplex PCR, and TCRdb holds only the in-frame ones, with some missing. The sample holds about 160,000 clones, around 77% seen once. V gene TRBV5-3 combines with J gene TRBJ1-2; D call uncertain. TRBV5-3 is filed as an ORF, its function uncertain. This sequence originates from a woman aged 40 to 49 in good health and CMV-seronegative. Sequencing was carried out using PBMCs. This CDR3 is CARSLARRSNYGYTF. The CDR3 DNA is TGTGCCAGAAGCTTGGCCCGGCGGTCTAACTATGGCTACACCTTC.